What follows describes a single T cell receptor beta chain. The antigen remains undetermined. TCRdb's copy holds only in-frame clones and misses some; the assay was immunoSEQ multiplex PCR. Seen here are about 150,000 clones, 88% observed once, and the top ten hold roughly 2%. This record comes from a study of T cell responses to AZD1222 COVID-19 vaccine. CDR3 size: 15 residues. Per the germline V gene, CDR1 is KGHSY and CDR2 is FQNENV. V was trimmed by 0 bases and J by 1 base, leaving 9 bases between them. General study points: Clonal diversity may have been underestimated in mostly white British donors. Unmutated variant regions are reportedly the target of nearly half of TCRs that are spike-specific.

Sequenced material: peripheral blood, taken on day 0 of AZD1222 vaccination. The chain joins TRBV16 to TRBJ1-1, with D perhaps matching TRBD1 (5 bases). The sequence was collected from an adult in good health. In nucleotides, the CDR3 is TGTGCCAGCAGCCAATCCAGGACACCGAACACTGAAGCTTTCTTT. Protein sequence: CASSQSRTPNTEAFF.